This passage covers 32 T cell receptor beta chains from one sample sequenced in a study of blood T cell repertoires in COVID-19. TCRdb's table, derived via immunoSEQ multiplex PCR, lists solely in-frame clones and lacks some. The table has 250,000 to 300,000 clones, around nine tenths seen once; the top ten hold around 1.9%. Sequenced material: PBMCs or T cells enriched from blood (not recorded which). The receptors were sampled from a woman aged 60-70 years who had recovered from COVID-19.

This clone was found a few times. The genes are TRBV5-1 and TRBJ1-2, with TRBD1 as a possible D gene (5 bases). V was cut by 4 bases and J by 3 bases, with 13 bases left in between. Germline values: CDR1 SGHRS, CDR2 YFSETQ. The CDR3 consists of 14 residues. The CDR3 sequence is CASSRQGSDYGYTF. CDR3 in DNA: TGCGCCAGCAGCCGTCAGGGTTCAGACTATGGCTACACCTTC.

The chain couples TRBV19 to TRBJ2-3, with 7 bases identical to TRBD2. V shed 5 bases, J shed 2 bases, and the junction held 7 bases outside the gene matches. CDR3 length: 15 amino acids. The germline V gene has CDR1 LNHDA and CDR2 SQIVND (reference sequence). The CDR3 DNA reads as TGTGCCAGTAGTCTTATGGCGGGAGACACAGATACGCAGTATTTT. It yields the protein CASSLMAGDTDTQYF. Complete variable domain (other parts from reference TRBV19 and TRBJ2-3): DGGITQSPKYLFRKEGQNVTLSCEQNLNHDAMYWYRQDPGQGLRLIYYSQIVNDFQKGDIAEGYSVSREKKESFPLTVTSAQKNPTAFYLCASSLMAGDTDTQYFGPGTRLTVL.

This clone occurred once. The chain employs TRBV5-4 and TRBJ2-2; D may be TRBD1 (6 bases). Trimming cost V 0 bases and J 0 bases, with 12 bases left between them. CDR3 length: 17 residues. Germline assignment: CDR1 SGHNT and CDR2 YYREEE (reference sequence). In nucleotides, the CDR3 is TGTGCCAGCAGCTTGGGTCAGGGGCCCACGAACACCGGGGAGCTGTTTTTT. Residues: CASSLGQGPTNTGELFF.

The V gene is TRBV2, the J gene TRBJ1-1, with D perhaps matching TRBD1 (6 bases). Germline V CDR1 and CDR2: SNHLY, FYNNEI. The CDR3 extends over 13 amino acids. V lost 6 bases and J 6 bases, leaving 14 bases between the germline ends. This chain's CDR3 is CASRGRGLAEAFF. For the CDR3, the DNA is TGTGCCAGCAGGGGGAGGGGGTTGGCTGAAGCTTTCTTT.

The V and J genes are TRBV7-9 and TRBJ1-2; no reliable D call. The V gene lost 3 bases and the J gene lost 8 bases, with 16 bases spanning the gap. The germline CDR1 and CDR2 sequences are SEHNR and FQNEAQ (reference sequence). CDR3 length equals 14 residues. The CDR3 here is CASSLAPGIEGYTF. The CDR3 nucleotides are TGTGCCAGCAGCTTGGCCCCGGGGATAGAAGGCTACACCTTC.

V and J are TRBV28 and TRBJ2-7; D is perhaps TRBD1 (5 bases). There are 14 residues in the CDR3. Germline CDR1 and CDR2: MDHEN and SYDVKM. V lost 3 bases and J 2 bases, leaving 11 bases between the germline ends. The CDR3: CASSFHRPTYEQYF. As DNA, the CDR3 is TGTGCCAGCAGTTTCCACAGGCCAACCTACGAGCAGTACTTC.

The rearrangement uses TRBV23-1 and TRBJ2-2; 9 positions match TRBD1. TRBV23-1 is placed among ORFs of uncertain function. The V gene end was trimmed by 3 bases and the J gene end by 5 bases; junction bases not matched to a gene: 4. The CDR3 length is 15 residues. CDR3 DNA: TGCGCCAGCAGTCAGGACAGGGGACGGACCGGGGAGCTGTTTTTT. This gives the protein CASSQDRGRTGELFF.

V usage is TRBV28 and J usage is TRBJ1-2; the D gene is possibly TRBD1 (6 bases). Germline V gene lookup returns CDR1 MDHEN and CDR2 SYDVKM. This CDR3 region has 13 residues. V was pared by 6 bases and J by 2 bases, with 10 bases between. The CDR3 is CASRLQGNYGYTF. CDR3 in DNA: TGTGCCAGCAGACTCCAGGGGAACTATGGCTACACCTTC.

V and J are TRBV3-1 (or the pseudogene TRBV3-2) and TRBJ2-1; 7 bases are shared with TRBD2. From germline, CDR1 is LGHDT and CDR2 YNNKEL (reference sequence). V was pared by 2 bases and J by 2 bases, with 3 bases of the junction left unmatched. There are 15 residues in the CDR3. The CDR3 loop is CASSQWGGAYNEQFF. In DNA, the CDR3 is TGTGCCAGCAGCCAATGGGGGGGGGCCTACAATGAGCAGTTCTTC.

This clone was detected once. This chain uses TRBV10-2 with TRBJ2-2; D call uncertain. Trimming stripped 4 bases from V and 5 bases from J, with 8 bases between. Germline V gives CDR1 WSHSY, CDR2 SAAADI. CDR3 length equals 13 residues. CDR3 DNA sequence: TGCGCCAGCAGTGTAGCCGGAACCGGGGAGCTGTTTTTT. This translates into CASSVAGTGELFF.

The genes are TRBV7-3 and TRBJ2-3; 10 bases agree with TRBD2. Germline V gene lookup returns CDR1 SGHTA and CDR2 FQGTGA. The trim removed 5 bases at V and 2 bases at J, leaving 4 bases unmatched. The CDR3 runs to 15 residues. The CDR3 DNA reads as TGTGCCAGCAGCCCAAGCGGGGGGGTCACAGATACGCAGTATTTT. It is translated as CASSPSGGVTDTQYF.

The chain uses TRBV2 and TRBJ2-7; 7 positions agree with TRBD1. CDR3 length: 14 residues. Per the germline V gene, CDR1 is SNHLY and CDR2 is FYNNEI. V shed 7 bases and J 6 bases; nucleotides not matched to a gene: 12. The CDR3 spells CASIEGAGTAEQYF. The CDR3 coding sequence is TGTGCCAGCATCGAAGGGGCCGGGACAGCCGAGCAGTACTTC.

The V gene is TRBV3-1 (or the pseudogene TRBV3-2), the J gene TRBJ1-5; 7 bases match TRBD1. Germline loops: CDR1 LGHDT, CDR2 YNNKEL (reference sequence). V trimming: 2 bases; J trimming: 6 bases; junction bases outside the gene matches: 7. The CDR3 extends over 15 amino acids. The CDR3 region has the DNA TGTGCCAGCAGCCAAACGACAGGGAGAGGTCAGCCCCAGCATTTT. It codes for CASSQTTGRGQPQHF.

This clone is a singleton in its sample. The V call is TRBV7-9, the J call TRBJ1-1; 8 nucleotides align to TRBD1. This CDR3 region has 13 residues. CDR1 and CDR2 (germline): SEHNR, FQNEAQ (reference sequence). After removal of 6 bases from V and 6 bases from J, the junction contained 6 bases not matched to a gene. The CDR3 DNA reads as TGTGCCAGCAGACTTTTACAGGGGGCTGAAGCTTTCTTT. It is translated as CASRLLQGAEAFF.

The chain combines TRBV28 with TRBJ1-2, with 9 bases lining up with TRBD1. The CDR3 covers 15 residues. The V segment lost 5 bases and the J segment 7 bases; nucleotides outside the gene matches: 11. The germline gives CDR1 MDHEN, CDR2 SYDVKM. CDR3 protein: CASSSGGDRVRGYTF. The CDR3 nucleotides are TGTGCCAGCAGTAGTGGCGGGGACAGGGTCCGTGGCTACACCTTC.

V and J are TRBV6-5 and TRBJ2-2, with 7 bases identical to TRBD1. CDR3 size: 15 residues. Germline-derived CDR1 and CDR2 are MNHEY and SVGAGI. Unmatched junction bases numbered 6, after V lost 8 bases and J lost 0 bases. CDR3 region: CASRGQNANTGELFF. CDR3 DNA: TGTGCCAGCCGGGGACAGAACGCGAACACCGGGGAGCTGTTTTTT.

The sample holds a few counts of this clone. The rearrangement joins TRBV10-3 to TRBJ1-5, with D possibly TRBD1 on 6 matching bases. Germline V lookup: CDR1 ENHRY, CDR2 SYGVKD. With 7 bases removed from V and 6 bases from J, the gap between germline ends came to 13 bases. CDR3 length: 13 residues. The CDR3 DNA is TGTGCCATCACCGACTCCAGGGGTCAGCCCCAGCATTTT. Protein product: CAITDSRGQPQHF.

The genes are TRBV27 and TRBJ1-6, with a possible D match to TRBD1 (5 bases). In germline, CDR1 is MNHEY, CDR2 SMNVEV (reference sequence). This CDR3 is built from 14 residues. V dropped 6 bases and J dropped 5 bases, with 11 bases sitting between them. Here the CDR3 reads CASRPGWDNSPLHF. The DNA of the CDR3 is TGTGCCAGCAGGCCAGGGTGGGATAATTCACCCCTCCACTTT.

V usage is TRBV10-3 and J usage is TRBJ2-3; 8 bases fit TRBD2. The CDR3 covers 15 residues. V shed 0 bases and J 9 bases; nucleotides not matched to a gene: 8. The germline V gene has CDR1 ENHRY and CDR2 SYGVKD. This CDR3 reads CAISESAGGRSTQYF. CDR3 coding DNA: TGTGCCATCAGTGAGTCGGCGGGGGGCCGGTCCACGCAGTATTTT.

The V and J genes are TRBV6-5 and TRBJ1-1, with no clear D. V lost 7 bases to trimming and J lost 3 bases, with 12 bases between them. This CDR3 has 13 amino acids. Germline-derived CDR1 and CDR2 are MNHEY and SVGAGI. This CDR3 reads CASNHREDTEAFF. The CDR3 nucleotides are TGTGCCAGCAACCACCGAGAAGACACTGAAGCTTTCTTT.

This clone was recorded a few times. The genes are TRBV28 and TRBJ1-5; a possible D gene is TRBD1 (5 bases). The CDR3 is made up of 16 amino acids. V was cut by 5 bases and J by 8 bases, with 22 bases left in between. Germline V gives CDR1 MDHEN, CDR2 SYDVKM. This CDR3 reads CASSGSGEISAKPQHF. CDR3 in DNA: TGTGCCAGCAGTGGCTCGGGGGAAATAAGCGCCAAGCCCCAGCATTTT. Drawing the rest from reference TRBV28 and TRBJ1-5, the complete variable domain is DVKVTQSSRYLVKRTGEKVFLECVQDMDHENMFWYRQDPGLGLRLIYFSYDVKMKEKGDIPEGYSVSREKKERFSLILESASTNQTSMYLCASSGSGEISAKPQHFGDGTRLSIL.

The gene calls are TRBV28 and TRBJ1-5; D remains unclear. V lost 5 bases to trimming and J lost 6 bases, with 8 bases between them. This CDR3 spans 12 amino acids. Germline loops: CDR1 MDHEN, CDR2 SYDVKM. The CDR3 DNA follows: TGTGCCAGCAGTCTCCCCCGTCAGCCCCAGCATTTT. Translation: CASSLPRQPQHF.

V and J are TRBV11-3 and TRBJ2-3; D is perhaps TRBD2 (6 bases). The V gene lost 3 bases and the J gene lost 1 base, with 8 bases spanning the gap. Looked up from germline, CDR1 is SGHNT and CDR2 is YENEEA. This CDR3 has 14 residues. For the CDR3, the DNA is TGTGCCAGCAGCTTGGCTAGCGGCACAGATACGCAGTATTTT. It yields the protein CASSLASGTDTQYF. Together with reference TRBV11-3 and TRBJ2-3, the CDR3 gives the full variable domain: EAGVVQSPRYKIIEKKQPVAFWCNPISGHNTLYWYLQNLGQGPELLIRYENEEAVDDSQLPKDRFSAERLKGVDSTLKIQPAELGDSAVYLCASSLASGTDTQYFGPGTRLTVL.

This chain connects TRBV4-1 to TRBJ1-2, with 9 bases fitting TRBD1. V was clipped by 0 bases and J by 4 bases; unmatched bases: 6. Germline CDR1 and CDR2: MGHRA and YSYEKL. This CDR3 contains 16 residues. The chain's CDR3 is CASSQEYRGRLYGYTF. The CDR3 nucleotides read TGCGCCAGCAGCCAAGAATACAGGGGGCGACTCTATGGCTACACCTTC.

This clone occurred once. The CDR3 DNA is TGCGCCAGCAGCTTCCCGGGGGTTGGGGAAAAACTGTTTTTT. It translates to CASSFPGVGEKLFF. V gene TRBV5-1 combines with J gene TRBJ1-4; the D gene is possibly TRBD1 (5 bases). CDR3 length equals 14 residues. Trimming left V 2 bases short and J 8 bases short, with 13 bases between. Germline-derived CDR1 and CDR2 are SGHRS and YFSETQ.

This clone was counted once. The chain links TRBV12-5 to TRBJ2-7, with a tentative D call TRBD2 (5 bases). This CDR3 comprises 18 residues. The V gene lost 1 base and the J gene lost 7 bases, with 26 bases spanning the gap. In germline, CDR1 is LGHNT, CDR2 FRNRAP. CDR3 in amino acids: CASGLDVTGDNYPWEQYF. CDR3 DNA sequence: TGTGCTAGTGGTTTGGACGTCACCGGGGATAATTACCCTTGGGAGCAGTACTTC.

J is TRBJ2-2 and V is TRBV19; D not resolved. Trimming stripped 0 bases from V and 5 bases from J, with 4 bases between. Germline CDR1 LNHDA, CDR2 SQIVND (reference sequence). This CDR3 has 13 amino acids. CDR3 amino acids: CASSIDGTGELFF. The CDR3 nucleotides read TGTGCCAGTAGTATAGACGGGACCGGGGAGCTGTTTTTT.

V is TRBV7-9 and J is TRBJ1-1; the D is unclear. Germline V gene data show CDR1 as SEHNR and CDR2 as FQNEAQ (reference sequence). The V and J ends lost 3 bases and 2 bases respectively, with 10 bases between them. The CDR3 has 14 residues. This CDR3 is CASSLSYPNTEAFF. CDR3 DNA sequence: TGTGCCAGCAGCTTGTCCTATCCCAACACTGAAGCTTTCTTT.

The V and J genes are TRBV5-1 and TRBJ2-7, with TRBD2 matching 7 bases. Germline assignment: CDR1 SGHRS and CDR2 YFSETQ. The CDR3 loop spans 16 amino acids. J was trimmed by 4 bases and V by 0 bases; bases with no gene match: 10. The CDR3 loop is CASSLAGTTFGYEQYF. Here the CDR3 DNA reads TGCGCCAGCAGCTTGGCTGGGACTACATTTGGTTACGAGCAGTACTTC.

This clone has just a few counts. The chain employs TRBV5-4 and TRBJ1-5; no clear D gene. Trimming cost V 3 bases and J 6 bases, with 7 bases left between them. The CDR3 has 12 residues. Germline V CDR1 and CDR2: SGHNT, YYREEE (reference sequence). CDR3 sequence (DNA): TGTGCCAGCAGCTCCTCAGGTCAGCCCCAGCATTTT. The encoded protein is CASSSSGQPQHF.

This clone was found a few times. The gene calls are TRBV9 and TRBJ2-1, with 9 positions matching TRBD1. The CDR3 consists of 16 residues. Germline-derived CDR1 and CDR2 are SGDLS and YYNGEE. Unmatched junction bases numbered 7, after V lost 0 bases and J lost 6 bases. The DNA of the CDR3 is TGTGCCAGCAGCGTAGTAGGGACAGGGAGTGGCAATGAGCAGTTCTTC. This encodes CASSVVGTGSGNEQFF. The variable domain in full, completed from reference TRBV9 and TRBJ2-1, reads DSGVTQTPKHLITATGQRVTLRCSPRSGDLSVYWYQQSLDQGLQFLIQYYNGEERAKGNILERFSAQQFPDLHSELNLSSLELGDSALYFCASSVVGTGSGNEQFFGPGTRLTVL.

This chain joins TRBV29-1 and TRBJ1-4; D gene unclear. The CDR3 contains 12 residues. The ends were cut back, 4 bases at V and 6 bases at J, with 9 bases in the middle. CDR1 is SQVTM and CDR2 is ANQGSEA in the germline V gene. CDR3 sequence reads: CSVGRIDEKLFF. The CDR3 DNA reads TGCAGCGTTGGCAGGATCGATGAAAAACTGTTTTTT.